The subject of this entry is one T cell receptor beta chain. Antigen: not known. One junction end does not reproduce the germline sequence, and a read error may be involved. In TCRdb, the reads were re-called with MiXCR into one record per CDR3 protein. The sample carries some 220,000 distinct CDR3 sequences, 6.5% recorded once. The CDR3 sequence is 19 residues long. Germline V gene lookup returns CDR1 SGHTA and CDR2 FQGNSA. This entry belongs to a study of T cell repertoires in cytomegalovirus infection. At the level of the study: Public TCR beta signature analysis indicated the presence of both CMV infection and matching HLA type.

Study-level findings and limits: Based on cumulative public TCR beta family frequency, carriers of CMV plus the relevant HLA were identified. Ex vivo responses were dominated by HLA-C-restricted CMV-specific TCR beta clonotypes.

The V and J genes are TRBV7-2 and TRBJ1-6; 10 nucleotides agree with TRBD1. The receptor's source is a human donor in good health (CMV status not recorded). Some clones in this sample may be carry-over from other donors' samples. The sequencing input was PBMCs. DNA of the CDR3: TGTGCCAGCAGCCGGACAGGGGGAAATCCAAACTCCTATGATTCACCCCTCCATTTT. Translation gives CASSRTGGNPNSYDSPLHF.